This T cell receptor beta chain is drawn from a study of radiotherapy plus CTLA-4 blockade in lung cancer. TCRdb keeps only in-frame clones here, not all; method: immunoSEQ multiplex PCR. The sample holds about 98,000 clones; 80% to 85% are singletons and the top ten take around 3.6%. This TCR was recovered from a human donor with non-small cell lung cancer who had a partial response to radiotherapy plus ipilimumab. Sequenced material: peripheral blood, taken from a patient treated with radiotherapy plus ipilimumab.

Here the CDR3 reads CASSLSGGQETQYF. The CDR3 region has the DNA TGTGCCAGCAGCTTAAGCGGGGGCCAAGAGACCCAGTACTTC. This chain links TRBV7-9 with TRBJ2-5, with TRBD2 matching over 8 bases. Germline CDR1 SEHNR, CDR2 FQNEAQ (reference sequence). With 2 bases clipped from V and 1 base from J, the junction kept 0 bases outside the gene matches. This CDR3 spans 14 amino acids.